The 3 T cell receptor beta chains in this list originate from one sample, sequenced in a study of T cell responses to AZD1222 COVID-19 vaccine (dated by TCRdb to 2020 to 2022). The time point label, read with the paper, signifies: baseline before first vaccination. Library preparation used the immunoSEQ multiplex PCR assay. Entries here come from immuneACCESS through TCRdb and include only in-frame sequences with V and J called. Some clones fail to appear in such tables; in the studies checked, an unresolved V gene covers under half of the shortfall, and the cause of the remainder is unknown. This sample lists 75,000 to 100,000 clones; around 90% were detected once. Together, the top ten hold 2% to 2.5% of the sample. The specimen was peripheral blood, collected on day 0 of AZD1222 vaccination. Source of these receptors: an adult in good health.

The chain is built from TRBV3-1 (or the pseudogene TRBV3-2) and TRBJ1-5, with TRBD1 matching over 11 bases. Trimming took 3 bases from V and 8 from J; bases not matched to a gene: 3. Germline V gene data show CDR1 as LGHDT and CDR2 as YNNKEL (reference sequence). The CDR3 is 14 residues long. The CDR3 DNA sequence: TGTGCCAGCAGCCAGGGGACAGGGGGGAAGCCCCAGCATTTT. Its protein product is CASSQGTGGKPQHF.

The chain is built from TRBV5-1 and TRBJ2-1; 9 nucleotides line up with TRBD1. The CDR3 extends over 17 amino acids. V lost 4 bases, J lost 5 bases, and 13 bases stayed unmatched. The germline gives CDR1 SGHRS, CDR2 YFSETQ. Here the CDR3 DNA reads TGCGCCAGCAGCCTGATTGGGTCGGGACAGGGTCACAATGAGCAGTTCTTC. This sequence encodes CASSLIGSGQGHNEQFF.

The chain joins TRBV3-1 (or the pseudogene TRBV3-2) to TRBJ2-6; D is unclear. Between the trimmed V and J ends, which lost 1 base and 0 bases, there was a span of 4 bases. There are 15 residues in the CDR3. The germline CDR1 and CDR2 sequences are LGHDT and YNNKEL (reference sequence). The chain's CDR3 is CASSQGSSGANVLTF. The CDR3 DNA is TGTGCCAGCAGCCAAGGGAGCTCTGGGGCCAACGTCCTGACTTTC.